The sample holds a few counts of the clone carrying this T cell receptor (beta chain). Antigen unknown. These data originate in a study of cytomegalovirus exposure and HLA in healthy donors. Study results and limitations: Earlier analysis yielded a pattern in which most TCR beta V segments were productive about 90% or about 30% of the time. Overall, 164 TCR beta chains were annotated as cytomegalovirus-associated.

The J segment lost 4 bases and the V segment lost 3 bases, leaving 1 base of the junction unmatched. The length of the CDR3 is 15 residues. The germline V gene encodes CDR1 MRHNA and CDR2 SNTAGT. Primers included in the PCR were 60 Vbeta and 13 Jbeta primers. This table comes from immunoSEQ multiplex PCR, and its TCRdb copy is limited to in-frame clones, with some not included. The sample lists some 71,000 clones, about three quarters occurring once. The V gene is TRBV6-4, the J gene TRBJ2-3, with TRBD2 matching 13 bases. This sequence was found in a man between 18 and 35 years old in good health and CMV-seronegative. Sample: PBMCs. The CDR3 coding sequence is TGTGCCAGCAGTGAACTAGCGGGGGGGCCAGATACGCAGTATTTT. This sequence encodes CASSELAGGPDTQYF.